This TCR beta chain was sequenced for a study of cytomegalovirus exposure and HLA in healthy donors. The germline V and J ends were trimmed by 4 bases and 2 bases, with 12 bases remaining between them. This CDR3 contains 14 residues. The V gene's germline CDR1 is MGHDK and CDR2 SYGVNS. Primers for the PCR totalled 60 Vbeta and 13 Jbeta. TCRdb's copy holds only in-frame clones and misses some; the assay was immunoSEQ multiplex PCR. This table holds some 200,000 clones, around 77% found once. Notes on this clone: What it binds is not known.

Study conclusions and caveats: Within a later analysis, the majority of CMV-associated TCR beta chains appeared HLA-restricted.

The genes are TRBV25-1 and TRBJ2-7, with a tentative D call TRBD2 (5 bases). This TCR was recovered from a woman aged 25 to 39 in good health and CMV-seronegative. The sample comprised PBMCs. CDR3 in DNA: TGTGCCAGCAGTGCGAGGGAATACGCCTACGAGCAGTACTTC. Amino acids: CASSAREYAYEQYF.